Listed below are T cell receptor beta chains from one sample, sequenced in a study of T cells in tuberculosis. Sequencing was performed with immunoSEQ multiplex PCR; in TCRdb, only in-frame clones are kept and a portion is missing. The sample records roughly 31,000 clones, around 86% being singletons. The sample was PBMCs, taken at tuberculosis diagnosis. These receptors were taken from an adult with tuberculosis. Both conserved end residues are part of each CDR3. The D gene is left open where the match is weak. Only some rows state a clone size, as once, few, many or a class for expanded clones.

j_gene	abundance	d_gene	v_gene	CDR3nt	CDR3aa
TRBJ2-5	NA	NA	TRBV29-1	TGCAGCGTTGAAGGACAGGTAGAGACCCAGTACTTC	CSVEGQVETQYF
TRBJ1-2	once	NA	TRBV19	TGTGCCAGTAGTATGGTTGACAGACCCTATGGCTACACCTTC	CASSMVDRPYGYTF
TRBJ2-3	NA	TRBD1	TRBV9	TGTGCCAGCAGCCCCGCGGACAGGAGAGATACGCAGTATTTT	CASSPADRRDTQYF
TRBJ1-2	few	NA	TRBV27	TGTGCCAGCAGTGGGGCAGGACAGCGCGCTAACTATGGCTACACCTTC	CASSGAGQRANYGYTF
TRBJ2-7	NA	NA	TRBV19	TGTGCCAGTAGTATAGCCGCCAGGGGCTACGAGCAGTACTTC	CASSIAARGYEQYF
TRBJ2-7	NA	TRBD1	TRBV28	TGTGCCAGCAGTTCTCGGGGACAGGGGGTTTCCTACGAGCAGTACTTC	CASSSRGQGVSYEQYF
TRBJ2-1	NA	NA	TRBV19	TGTGCCAGTAGTGCCCGGGACAAAGTTTACAATGAGCAGTTCTTC	CASSARDKVYNEQFF
TRBJ2-1	NA	TRBD2	TRBV30	TGTGCCCGGAAGACTAGCGGTACCTACAATGAGCAGTTCTTC	CARKTSGTYNEQFF
TRBJ2-1	medium-sized	NA	TRBV19	TGTGCCAGTAGTACTAAAGTTACTGAGCAGTTCTTC	CASSTKVTEQFF
TRBJ2-7	NA	TRBD1	TRBV7-2	TGTGCCAGCAGCTTTCAGGGGGCGTCCTACGAGCAGTACTTC	CASSFQGASYEQYF
TRBJ1-4	NA	TRBD1	TRBV2	TGTGCCAGCACTAGCGACAGGGGGTCTGAAAAACTGTTTTTT	CASTSDRGSEKLFF
TRBJ2-1	NA	NA	TRBV14	TGTGCCAGCAGCCATAAAGGGGGAAGCTCCTACAATGAGCAGTTCTTC	CASSHKGGSSYNEQFF
TRBJ2-7	NA	TRBD1	TRBV30	TGTGCCTGGAGTACCCGTAGGGGGACAGGGGAACCCCACGAGCAGTACTTC	CAWSTRRGTGEPHEQYF
TRBJ1-1	NA	TRBD1	TRBV11-2	TGTGCCAGCAGCTTAAGGGGACAGAACTATGCTTTCTTT	CASSLRGQNYAFF
TRBJ1-5	NA	NA	TRBV7-2	TGTGCCAGCAGCTTCGGGAATCAGCCCCAGCATTTT	CASSFGNQPQHF
TRBJ2-1	NA	TRBD1	TRBV4-1	TGCGCCAGCAGCCAGGGGGGACAGGGGGCTAGGGGGAATGAGCAGTTCTTC	CASSQGGQGARGNEQFF
TRBJ2-7	NA	NA	TRBV6-5	TGTGCCAGCAGTTACTCAGACACAGGAGCATCCTACGAGCAGTACTTC	CASSYSDTGASYEQYF
TRBJ2-3	NA	TRBD2	TRBV5-1	TGCGCCAGCAGCCCAGGACTAGCGGGAGTAGATACGCAGTATTTT	CASSPGLAGVDTQYF
TRBJ2-5	NA	NA	TRBV6-5	TGTGCCAGCAGAGACAGGCTCCAAGAGACCCAGTACTTC	CASRDRLQETQYF
TRBJ2-3	NA	TRBD1	TRBV2	TGTGCCAGCCTCCCGGGACAGACTAGCACAGATACGCAGTATTTT	CASLPGQTSTDTQYF
TRBJ1-2	NA	NA	TRBV7-3	TGTGCCAGCAGCCGAAAACCACTAAAAGCAGGGAATGGAGGCTACACCTTC	CASSRKPLKAGNGGYTF
TRBJ2-7	NA	TRBD2	TRBV9	TGTGCCAGCAGCGTAGACGGGACTAGCGGGGTCGAGCAGTACTTC	CASSVDGTSGVEQYF
TRBJ1-5	NA	NA	TRBV6-4	TGTGCCAGCAGACGCGTCCATAGCAATCAGCCCCAGCATTTT	CASRRVHSNQPQHF
TRBJ2-6	NA	TRBD2	TRBV14	TGTGCCAGCAGCCAAGCCGGGGGGGGCTCTGGGGCCAACGTCCTGACTTTC	CASSQAGGGSGANVLTF
TRBJ1-6	once	TRBD1	TRBV9	TGTGCCAGCAGCCCCCGACAGGGGGGTTCACCCCTCCACTTT	CASSPRQGGSPLHF
TRBJ2-1	NA	TRBD2	TRBV27	TGTGCCAGCAGTTTATTTGGCCAACTAGCGGGAGGGTACAATGAGCAGTTCTTC	CASSLFGQLAGGYNEQFF
TRBJ1-2	NA	TRBD1	TRBV5-1	TGCGCCAGCAGCTTGGGACAGGGGTCCTATGGCTACACCTTC	CASSLGQGSYGYTF
TRBJ2-7	NA	NA	TRBV30	TGTGCCTGGAGCCCTTACTTGGGGACACCTCACTACGAGCAGTACTTC	CAWSPYLGTPHYEQYF
TRBJ1-2	NA	TRBD1	TRBV19	TGTGCCAGTAGTCCCGGGACAGAGACTAACTATGGCTACACCTTC	CASSPGTETNYGYTF
TRBJ1-1	NA	TRBD1	TRBV18	TGTGCCAGCTCACCAGACAGGGGGACTGAAGCTTTCTTT	CASSPDRGTEAFF
TRBJ1-1	NA	TRBD1	TRBV9	TGTGCCAGCAGCGCCAGGGGGATGAACACTGAAGCTTTCTTT	CASSARGMNTEAFF
TRBJ1-5	once	NA	TRBV25-1	TGTGCCAGCAGTGAATGGGGAGAGAGCAATCAGCCCCAGCATTTT	CASSEWGESNQPQHF
TRBJ2-3	NA	TRBD1	TRBV7-8	TGTGCCAGCAGCTTAGGGGACAGAACAGATACGCAGTATTTT	CASSLGDRTDTQYF
TRBJ1-1	NA	NA	TRBV28	TGTGCCAGCAGGGGGCCGATGAACACTGAAGCTTTCTTT	CASRGPMNTEAFF
TRBJ2-1	NA	TRBD2	TRBV9	TGTGCCAGCAGCGTAGCTAGCGGGGGGAACAATGAGCAGTTCTTC	CASSVASGGNNEQFF
TRBJ2-1	once	TRBD2	TRBV9	TGTGCCAGCAGCCGGGGGGGCAGCTCCTACAATGAGCAGTTCTTC	CASSRGGSSYNEQFF
TRBJ1-2	NA	NA	TRBV21-1	TGTGCCAGCAGTTGGAAGACAATCTCTTATGGCTACACCTTC	CASSWKTISYGYTF
TRBJ2-1	NA	NA	TRBV6-4	TGTGCCAGCAGTAACAGGGAGAATGAGCAGTTCTTC	CASSNRENEQFF
TRBJ1-5	NA	TRBD1	TRBV19	TGTGCCAGTACCCGGGACAGGGGGCAGCCCCAGCATTTT	CASTRDRGQPQHF
TRBJ1-2	NA	NA	TRBV28	TGTGCCAGCAGTTTATGGGGGAGCGGCTACACCTTC	CASSLWGSGYTF
TRBJ2-5	few	TRBD1	TRBV29-1	TGCAGCGTTGAAGATCGGGACAGGGGCTTTCAAGAGACCCAGTACTTC	CSVEDRDRGFQETQYF